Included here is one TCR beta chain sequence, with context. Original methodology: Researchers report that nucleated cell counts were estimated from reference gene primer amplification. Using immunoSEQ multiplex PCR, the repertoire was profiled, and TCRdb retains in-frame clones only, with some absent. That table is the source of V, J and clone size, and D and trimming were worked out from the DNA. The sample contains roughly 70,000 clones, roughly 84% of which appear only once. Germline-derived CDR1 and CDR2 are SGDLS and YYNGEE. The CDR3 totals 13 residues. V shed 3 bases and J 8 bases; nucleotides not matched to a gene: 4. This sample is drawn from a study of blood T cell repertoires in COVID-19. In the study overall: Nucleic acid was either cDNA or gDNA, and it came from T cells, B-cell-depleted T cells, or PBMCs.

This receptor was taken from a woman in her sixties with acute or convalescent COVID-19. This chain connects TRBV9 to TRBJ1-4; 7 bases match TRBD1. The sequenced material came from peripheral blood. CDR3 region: CASSADRAEKLFF. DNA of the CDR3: TGTGCCAGCAGCGCCGACAGGGCCGAAAAACTGTTTTTT.